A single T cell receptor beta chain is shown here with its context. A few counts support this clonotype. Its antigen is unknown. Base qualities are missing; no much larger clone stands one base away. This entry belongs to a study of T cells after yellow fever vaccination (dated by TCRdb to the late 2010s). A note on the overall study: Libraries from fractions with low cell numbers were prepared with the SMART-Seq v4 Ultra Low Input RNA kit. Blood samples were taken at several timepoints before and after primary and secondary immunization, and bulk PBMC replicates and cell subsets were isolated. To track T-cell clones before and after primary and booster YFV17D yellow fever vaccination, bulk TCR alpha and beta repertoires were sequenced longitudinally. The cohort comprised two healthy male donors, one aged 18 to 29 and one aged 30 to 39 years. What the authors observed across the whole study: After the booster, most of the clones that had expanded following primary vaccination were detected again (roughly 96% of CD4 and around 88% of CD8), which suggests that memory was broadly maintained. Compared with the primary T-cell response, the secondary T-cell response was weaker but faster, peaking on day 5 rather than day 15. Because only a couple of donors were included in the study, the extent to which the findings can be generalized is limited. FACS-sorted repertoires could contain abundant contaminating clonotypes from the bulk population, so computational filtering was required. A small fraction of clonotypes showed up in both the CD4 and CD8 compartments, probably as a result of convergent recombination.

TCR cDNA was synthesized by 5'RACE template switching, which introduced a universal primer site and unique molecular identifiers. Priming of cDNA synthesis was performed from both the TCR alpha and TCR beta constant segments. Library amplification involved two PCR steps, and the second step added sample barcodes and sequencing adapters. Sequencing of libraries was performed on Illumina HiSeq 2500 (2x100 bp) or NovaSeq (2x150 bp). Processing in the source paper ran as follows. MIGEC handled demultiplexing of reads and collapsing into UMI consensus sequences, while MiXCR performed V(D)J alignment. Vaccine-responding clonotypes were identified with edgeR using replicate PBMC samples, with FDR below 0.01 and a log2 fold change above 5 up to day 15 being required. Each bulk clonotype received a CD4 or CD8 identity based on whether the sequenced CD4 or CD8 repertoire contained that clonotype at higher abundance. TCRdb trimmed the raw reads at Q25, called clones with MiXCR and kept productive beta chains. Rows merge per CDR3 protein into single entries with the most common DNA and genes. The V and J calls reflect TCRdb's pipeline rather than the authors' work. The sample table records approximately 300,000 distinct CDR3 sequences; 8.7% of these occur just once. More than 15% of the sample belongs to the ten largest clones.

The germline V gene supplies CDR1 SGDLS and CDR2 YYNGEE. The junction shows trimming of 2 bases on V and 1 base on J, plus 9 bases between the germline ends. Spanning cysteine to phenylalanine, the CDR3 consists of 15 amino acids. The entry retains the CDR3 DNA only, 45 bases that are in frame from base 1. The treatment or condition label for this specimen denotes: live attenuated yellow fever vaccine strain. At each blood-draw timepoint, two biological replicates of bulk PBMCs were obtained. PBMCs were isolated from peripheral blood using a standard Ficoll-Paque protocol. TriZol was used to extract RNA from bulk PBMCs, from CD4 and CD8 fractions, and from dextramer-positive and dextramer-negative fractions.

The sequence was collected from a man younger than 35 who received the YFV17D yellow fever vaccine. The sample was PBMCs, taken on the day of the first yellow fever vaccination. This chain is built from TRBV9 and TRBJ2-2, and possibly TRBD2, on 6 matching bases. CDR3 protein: CASSVVGGNTGELFF. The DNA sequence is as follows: TGTGCCAGCAGCGTTGTCGGGGGGAACACCGGGGAGCTGTTTTTT.